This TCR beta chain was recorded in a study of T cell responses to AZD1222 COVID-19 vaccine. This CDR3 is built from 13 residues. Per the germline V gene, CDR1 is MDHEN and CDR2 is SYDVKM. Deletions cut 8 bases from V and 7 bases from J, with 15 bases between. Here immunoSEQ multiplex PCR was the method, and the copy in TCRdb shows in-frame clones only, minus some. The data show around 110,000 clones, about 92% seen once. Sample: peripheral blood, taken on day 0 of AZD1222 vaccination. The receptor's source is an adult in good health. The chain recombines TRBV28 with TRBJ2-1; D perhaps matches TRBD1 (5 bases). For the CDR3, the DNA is TGTGCCAGCCGACAGTCTGGGCGTAATGAGCAGTTCTTC. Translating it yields CASRQSGRNEQFF.